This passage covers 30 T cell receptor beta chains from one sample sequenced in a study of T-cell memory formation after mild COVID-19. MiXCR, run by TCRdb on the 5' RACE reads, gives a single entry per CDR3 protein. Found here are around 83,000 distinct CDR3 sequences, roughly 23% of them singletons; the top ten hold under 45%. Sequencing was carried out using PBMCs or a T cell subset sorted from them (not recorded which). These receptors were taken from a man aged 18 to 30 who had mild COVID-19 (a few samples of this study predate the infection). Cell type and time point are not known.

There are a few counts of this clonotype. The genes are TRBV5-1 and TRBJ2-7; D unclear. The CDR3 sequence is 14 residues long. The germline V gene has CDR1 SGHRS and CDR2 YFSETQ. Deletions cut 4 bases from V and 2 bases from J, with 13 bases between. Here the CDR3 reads CASSPVDRPYEQYF. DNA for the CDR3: TGCGCCAGCAGCCCAGTCGACCGCCCCTACGAGCAGTACTTC.

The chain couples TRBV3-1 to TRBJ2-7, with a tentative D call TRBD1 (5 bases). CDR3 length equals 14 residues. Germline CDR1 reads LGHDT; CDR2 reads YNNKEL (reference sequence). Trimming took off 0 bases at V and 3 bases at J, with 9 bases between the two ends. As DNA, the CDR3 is TGTGCCAGCAGCCAAGATGAGACAGACTACGAGCAGTACTTC. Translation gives CASSQDETDYEQYF.

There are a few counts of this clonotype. As DNA, the CDR3 is TGTGCCAGCTCACCGACAGGGGACTATGGCTACACCTTC. Protein: CASSPTGDYGYTF. This chain joins TRBV18 and TRBJ1-2; TRBD1 matches 8 bases. The junction had 0 bases not matched to a gene; V was cut back by 3 bases and J by 3 bases. Germline loops: CDR1 KGHSH, CDR2 LQKENI. The CDR3 extends over 13 amino acids.

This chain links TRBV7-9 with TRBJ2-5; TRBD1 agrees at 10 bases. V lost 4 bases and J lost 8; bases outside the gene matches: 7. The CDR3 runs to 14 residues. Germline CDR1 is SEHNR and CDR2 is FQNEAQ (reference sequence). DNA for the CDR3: TGTGCCAGCAGCTCCCGGACAGGGGGTACCACCCAGTACTTC. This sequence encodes CASSSRTGGTTQYF.

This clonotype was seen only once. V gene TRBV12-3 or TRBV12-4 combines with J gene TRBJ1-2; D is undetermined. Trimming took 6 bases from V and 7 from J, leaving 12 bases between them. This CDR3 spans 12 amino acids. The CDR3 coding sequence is TGTGCCAGCAGCCCCAGCAGCCTTGGCTACACCTTC. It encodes CASSPSSLGYTF.

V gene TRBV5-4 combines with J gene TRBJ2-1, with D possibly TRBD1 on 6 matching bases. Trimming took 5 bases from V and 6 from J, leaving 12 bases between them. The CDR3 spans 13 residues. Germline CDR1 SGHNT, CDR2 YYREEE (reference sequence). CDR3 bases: TGTGCCAGCAGGGGAATAGGGGGCAATGAGCAGTTCTTC. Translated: CASRGIGGNEQFF.

The CDR3 DNA follows: TGTGCCAGCAGTGAATCCGGGACAGGGACCACTGAAGCTTTCTTT. Translating it yields CASSESGTGTTEAFF. The rearrangement links TRBV12-3 or TRBV12-4 to TRBJ1-1; TRBD1 matches at 9 bases. This CDR3 comprises 15 residues. V was clipped by 5 bases and J by 4 bases; unmatched bases: 8.

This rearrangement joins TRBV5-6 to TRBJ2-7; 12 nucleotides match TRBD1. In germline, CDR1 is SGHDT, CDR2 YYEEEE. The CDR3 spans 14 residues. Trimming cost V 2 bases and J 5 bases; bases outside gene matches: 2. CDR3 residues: CASSFGTGGNEQYF. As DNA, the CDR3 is TGTGCCAGCAGCTTCGGGACAGGGGGCAACGAGCAGTACTTC.

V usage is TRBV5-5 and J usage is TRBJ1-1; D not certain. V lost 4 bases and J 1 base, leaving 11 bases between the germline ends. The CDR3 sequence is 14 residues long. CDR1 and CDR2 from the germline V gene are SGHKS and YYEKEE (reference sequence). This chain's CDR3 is CASSATWANTEAFF. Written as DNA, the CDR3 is TGTGCCAGCAGCGCTACATGGGCGAACACTGAAGCTTTCTTT.

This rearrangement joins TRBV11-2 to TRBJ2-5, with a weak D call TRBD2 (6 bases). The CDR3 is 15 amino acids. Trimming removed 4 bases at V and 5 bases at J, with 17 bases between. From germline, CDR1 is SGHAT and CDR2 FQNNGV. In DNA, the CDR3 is TGTGCCAGCAGCTCCCACCTCGGAGGGGTGGAGACCCAGTACTTC. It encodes CASSSHLGGVETQYF.

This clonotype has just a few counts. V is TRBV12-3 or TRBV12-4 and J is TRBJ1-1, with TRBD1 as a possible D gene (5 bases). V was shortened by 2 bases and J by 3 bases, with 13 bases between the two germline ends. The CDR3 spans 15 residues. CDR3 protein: CASSLRLWGDTEAFF. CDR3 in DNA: TGTGCCAGCAGTTTAAGGTTATGGGGGGACACTGAAGCTTTCTTT.

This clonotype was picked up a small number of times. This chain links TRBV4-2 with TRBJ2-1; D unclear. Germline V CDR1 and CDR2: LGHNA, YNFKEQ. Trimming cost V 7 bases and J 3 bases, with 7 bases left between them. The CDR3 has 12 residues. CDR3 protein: CASKGGYNEQFF. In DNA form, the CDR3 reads TGTGCCAGCAAGGGCGGCTACAATGAGCAGTTCTTC.

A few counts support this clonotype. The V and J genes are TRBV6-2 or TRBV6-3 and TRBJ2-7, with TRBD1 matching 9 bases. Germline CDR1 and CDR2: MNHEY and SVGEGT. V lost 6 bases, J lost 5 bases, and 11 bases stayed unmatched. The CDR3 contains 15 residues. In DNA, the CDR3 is TGTGCCAGCAGAACAGGGGGCGGTACACCCCACGAGCAGTACTTC. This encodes CASRTGGGTPHEQYF.

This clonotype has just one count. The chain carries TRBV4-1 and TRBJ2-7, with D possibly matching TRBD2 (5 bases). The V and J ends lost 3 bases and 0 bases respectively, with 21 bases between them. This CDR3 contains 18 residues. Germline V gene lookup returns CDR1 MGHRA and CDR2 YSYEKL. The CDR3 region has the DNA TGCGCCAGCAGCCAGACCTCCGTCCGGGGAACACACTCCTACGAGCAGTACTTC. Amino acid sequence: CASSQTSVRGTHSYEQYF.

This chain's CDR3 is CASSSPLAGGLAKNIQYF. The CDR3 region has the DNA TGTGCCAGCAGCTCTCCACTAGCGGGGGGATTAGCCAAAAACATTCAGTACTTC. V gene TRBV9 combines with J gene TRBJ2-4, with 12 bases that match TRBD2. This CDR3 spans 18 amino acids. CDR1 is SGDLS and CDR2 is YYNGEE in the germline V gene. Unmatched junction bases numbered 8, after V lost 4 bases and J lost 0 bases.

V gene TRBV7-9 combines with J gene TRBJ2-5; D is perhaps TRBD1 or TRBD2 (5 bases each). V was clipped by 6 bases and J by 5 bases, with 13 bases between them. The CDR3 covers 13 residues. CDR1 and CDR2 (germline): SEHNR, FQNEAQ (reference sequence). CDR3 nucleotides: TGTGCCAGCAGGGAAAGTGGGACGGAGACCCAGTACTTC. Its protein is CASRESGTETQYF.

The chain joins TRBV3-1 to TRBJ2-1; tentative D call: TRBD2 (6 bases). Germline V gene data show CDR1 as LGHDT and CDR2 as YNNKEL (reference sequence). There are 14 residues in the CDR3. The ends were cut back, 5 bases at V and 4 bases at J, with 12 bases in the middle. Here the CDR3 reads CASSGGLSYNEQFF. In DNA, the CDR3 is TGTGCCAGCAGCGGGGGACTCTCTTACAATGAGCAGTTCTTC.

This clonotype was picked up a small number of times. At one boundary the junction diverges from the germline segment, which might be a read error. DNA for the CDR3: TGTGCCAGCACTTACAGGTCCCGGTGGTTCTTC. This gives the protein CASTYRSRWFF. The rearrangement links TRBV6-6 to TRBJ2-1; D perhaps matches TRBD1 (5 bases). Germline V gene data show CDR1 as MNHNY and CDR2 as SVGAGI (reference sequence). The CDR3 consists of 11 residues.

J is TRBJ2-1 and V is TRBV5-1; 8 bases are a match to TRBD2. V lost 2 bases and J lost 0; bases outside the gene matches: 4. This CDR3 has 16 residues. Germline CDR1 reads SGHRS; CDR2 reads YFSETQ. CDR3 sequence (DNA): TGCGCCAGCAGCTTTTCGGGGGGGAGCTCCTACAATGAGCAGTTCTTC. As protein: CASSFSGGSSYNEQFF.

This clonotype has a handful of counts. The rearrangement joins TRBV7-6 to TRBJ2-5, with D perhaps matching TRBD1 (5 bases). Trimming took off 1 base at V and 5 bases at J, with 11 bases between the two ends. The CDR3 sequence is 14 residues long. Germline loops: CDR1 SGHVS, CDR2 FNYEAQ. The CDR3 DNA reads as TGTGCCAGCAGCTTAGGTCGCCAGGGCGAGACCCAGTACTTC. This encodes CASSLGRQGETQYF.

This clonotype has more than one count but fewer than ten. CDR3 nucleotides: TGTGCCAGCAGCGTGGAAACGGGCGTCGTCGGCAATGAGCAGTTCTTC. Protein: CASSVETGVVGNEQFF. The rearrangement uses TRBV9 and TRBJ2-1; D gene unclear. This CDR3 has 16 residues. Germline values: CDR1 SGDLS, CDR2 YYNGEE. Trimming took 2 bases from V and 6 from J, leaving 18 bases between them.

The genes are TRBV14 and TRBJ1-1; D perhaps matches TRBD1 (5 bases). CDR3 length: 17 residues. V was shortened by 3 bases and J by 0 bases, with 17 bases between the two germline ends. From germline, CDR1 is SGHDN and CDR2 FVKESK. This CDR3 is CASSQSGRSYLNTEAFF. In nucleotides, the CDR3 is TGTGCCAGCAGCCAGTCAGGGCGATCCTACTTGAACACTGAAGCTTTCTTT. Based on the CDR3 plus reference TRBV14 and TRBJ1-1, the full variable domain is EAGVTQFPSHSVIEKGQTVTLRCDPISGHDNLYWYRRVMGKEIKFLLHFVKESKQDESGMPNNRFLAERTGGTYSTLKVQPAELEDSGVYFCASSQSGRSYLNTEAFFGQGTRLTVV.

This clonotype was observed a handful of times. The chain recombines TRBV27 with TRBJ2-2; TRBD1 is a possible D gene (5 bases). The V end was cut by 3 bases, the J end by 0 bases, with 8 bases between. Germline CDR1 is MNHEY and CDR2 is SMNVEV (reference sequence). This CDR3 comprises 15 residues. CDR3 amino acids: CASSFKGANTGELFF. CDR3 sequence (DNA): TGTGCCAGCAGTTTTAAAGGGGCGAACACCGGGGAGCTGTTTTTT.

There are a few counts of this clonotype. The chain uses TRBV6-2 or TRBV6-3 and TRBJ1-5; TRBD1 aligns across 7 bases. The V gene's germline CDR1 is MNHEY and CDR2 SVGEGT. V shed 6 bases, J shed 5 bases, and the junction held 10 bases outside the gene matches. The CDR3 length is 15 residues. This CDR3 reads CASRDDRDTYQPQHF. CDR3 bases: TGTGCCAGCAGGGACGACAGGGACACTTATCAGCCCCAGCATTTT.

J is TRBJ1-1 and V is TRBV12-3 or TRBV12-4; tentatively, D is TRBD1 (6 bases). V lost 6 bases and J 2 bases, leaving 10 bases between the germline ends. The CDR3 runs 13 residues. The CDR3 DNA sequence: TGTGCCAGCAGCCGGACAGTTAACACTGAAGCTTTCTTT. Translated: CASSRTVNTEAFF.

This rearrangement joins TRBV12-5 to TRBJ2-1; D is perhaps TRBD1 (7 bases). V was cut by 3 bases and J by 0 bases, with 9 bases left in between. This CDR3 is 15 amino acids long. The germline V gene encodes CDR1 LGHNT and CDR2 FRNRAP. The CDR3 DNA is TGTGCTAGTGGTTTCAGGGGGGACTCCTACAATGAGCAGTTCTTC. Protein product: CASGFRGDSYNEQFF.

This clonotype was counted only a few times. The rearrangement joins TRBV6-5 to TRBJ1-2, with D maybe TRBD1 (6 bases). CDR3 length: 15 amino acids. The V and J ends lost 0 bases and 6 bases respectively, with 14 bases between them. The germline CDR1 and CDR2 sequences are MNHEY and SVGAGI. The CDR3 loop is CASSYSIGDTDGYTF. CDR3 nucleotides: TGTGCCAGCAGTTACTCGATCGGGGACACGGATGGCTACACCTTC.

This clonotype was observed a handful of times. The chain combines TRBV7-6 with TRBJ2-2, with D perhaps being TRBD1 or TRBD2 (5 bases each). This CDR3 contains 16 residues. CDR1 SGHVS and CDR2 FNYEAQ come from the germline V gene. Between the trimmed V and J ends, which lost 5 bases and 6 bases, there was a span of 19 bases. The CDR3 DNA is TGTGCCAGCAGCGTTTCCGGGACCCCCGACGCCGGGGAGCTGTTTTTT. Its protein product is CASSVSGTPDAGELFF.

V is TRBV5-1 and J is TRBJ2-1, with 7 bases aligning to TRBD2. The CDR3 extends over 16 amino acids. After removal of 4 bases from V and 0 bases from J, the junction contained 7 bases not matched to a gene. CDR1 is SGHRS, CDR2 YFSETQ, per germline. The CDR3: CASSPLASSSYNEQFF. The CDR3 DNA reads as TGCGCCAGCAGCCCACTAGCGTCGAGCTCCTACAATGAGCAGTTCTTC. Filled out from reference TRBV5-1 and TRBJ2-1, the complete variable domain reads KAGVTQTPRYLIKTRGQQVTLSCSPISGHRSVSWYQQTPGQGLQFLFEYFSETQRNKGNFPGRFSGRQFSNSRSEMNVSTLELGDSALYLCASSPLASSSYNEQFFGPGTRLTVL.

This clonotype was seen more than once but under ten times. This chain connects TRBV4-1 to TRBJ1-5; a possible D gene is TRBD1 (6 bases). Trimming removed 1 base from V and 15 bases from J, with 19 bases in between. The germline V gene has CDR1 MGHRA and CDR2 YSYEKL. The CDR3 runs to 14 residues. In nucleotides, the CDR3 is TGCGCCAGCAGCCAAGCAGGGGTGATAGGGCCTACGCATTTT. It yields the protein CASSQAGVIGPTHF.